This TCR beta chain was recovered during a study of regulatory T cells in long-lasting Graves disease. Whole-study findings and limits: Newly diagnosed disease favored TRBV20-1 and TRBJ2-1 over persistent disease.

Documented time point: newly diagnosed GD, antithyroid drugs for less than 3 months. With RNA extracted from PBMCs as input, the TCR library was made. American Thyroid Association guidelines served as the basis for diagnosing Graves' disease. Construction of TCR beta libraries relied on iRepertoire HTBI primers and on Arm-PCR targeting CDR3 regions. MiXCR was run by TCRdb on the multiplex PCR reads, yielding one entry per CDR3 protein. The sample yields around 470,000 distinct CDR3 sequences, 12% to 15% seen once. This CDR3 is built from 17 residues. Germline V gives CDR1 LGHDT, CDR2 YNNKEL (reference sequence). After removal of 0 bases from V and 0 bases from J, the junction contained 5 bases not matched to a gene. This clonotype was picked up a small number of times. Its antigen is as yet unknown. The same data also contributed to another study, on T cells in Graves' hyperthyroidism and ophthalmopathy. That study adds: A 13 V-J model separated ophthalmopathy from stable hyperthyroidism.

V is TRBV3-1 and J is TRBJ2-7; TRBD2 agrees at 10 bases. This specimen was peripheral blood mononuclear cells (PBMCs), taken at new diagnosis, from a patient treated with antithyroid drugs. This clonotype was obtained from a woman aged 45 to 65 with Graves disease. CDR3 amino acids: CASSQEEREGTSYEQYF. The CDR3 region has the DNA TGTGCCAGCAGCCAAGAAGAGCGGGAGGGTACCTCCTACGAGCAGTACTTC.